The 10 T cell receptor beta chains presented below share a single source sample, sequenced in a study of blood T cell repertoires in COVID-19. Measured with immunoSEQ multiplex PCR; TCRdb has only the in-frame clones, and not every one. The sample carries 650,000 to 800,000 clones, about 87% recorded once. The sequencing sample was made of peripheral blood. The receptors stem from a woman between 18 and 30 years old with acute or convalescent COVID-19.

The DNA for the CDR3 is TGTGCCAGCAGCCAACCACAGGGTTCGAAGGACTCACCCCTCCACTTT. Protein: CASSQPQGSKDSPLHF. This chain uses TRBV3-1 (or the pseudogene TRBV3-2) with TRBJ1-6; perhaps TRBD1 as D (6 bases). This CDR3 region has 16 residues. The ends were cut back, 2 bases at V and 10 bases at J, with 18 bases in the middle. CDR1 is LGHDT and CDR2 is YNNKEL in the germline V gene (reference sequence).

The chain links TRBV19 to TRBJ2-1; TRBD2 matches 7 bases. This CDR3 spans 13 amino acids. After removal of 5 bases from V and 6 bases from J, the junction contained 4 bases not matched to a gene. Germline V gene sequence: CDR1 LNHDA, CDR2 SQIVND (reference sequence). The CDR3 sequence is CASSPWGGNEQFF. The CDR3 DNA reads TGTGCCAGTAGTCCATGGGGGGGCAATGAGCAGTTCTTC.

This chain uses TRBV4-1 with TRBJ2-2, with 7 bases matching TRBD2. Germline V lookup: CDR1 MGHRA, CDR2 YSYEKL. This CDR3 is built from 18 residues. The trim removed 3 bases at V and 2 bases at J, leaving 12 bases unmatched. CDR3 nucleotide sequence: TGCGCCAGCAGCCACACCCCGGGGCGGGGGAAAAACACCGGGGAGCTGTTTTTT. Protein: CASSHTPGRGKNTGELFF.

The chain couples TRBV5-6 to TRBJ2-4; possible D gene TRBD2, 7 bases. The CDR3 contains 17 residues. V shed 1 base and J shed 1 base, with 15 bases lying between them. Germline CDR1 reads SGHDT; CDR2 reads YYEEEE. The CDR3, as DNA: TGTGCCAGCAGCTTGCCTCAGGGGAGGGCGGCCAAAAACATTCAGTACTTC. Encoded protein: CASSLPQGRAAKNIQYF. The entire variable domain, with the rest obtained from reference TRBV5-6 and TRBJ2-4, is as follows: DAGVTQSPTHLIKTRGQQVTLRCSPKSGHDTVSWYQQALGQGPQFIFQYYEEEERQRGNFPDRFSGHQFPNYSSELNVNALLLGDSALYLCASSLPQGRAAKNIQYFGAGTRLSVL.

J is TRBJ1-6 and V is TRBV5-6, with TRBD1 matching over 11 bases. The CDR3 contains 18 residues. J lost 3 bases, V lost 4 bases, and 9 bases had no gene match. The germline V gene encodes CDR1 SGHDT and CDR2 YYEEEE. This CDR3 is CASSPGQGASHYNSPLHF. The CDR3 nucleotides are TGTGCCAGCAGCCCCGGACAGGGGGCGAGTCACTATAATTCACCCCTCCACTTT.

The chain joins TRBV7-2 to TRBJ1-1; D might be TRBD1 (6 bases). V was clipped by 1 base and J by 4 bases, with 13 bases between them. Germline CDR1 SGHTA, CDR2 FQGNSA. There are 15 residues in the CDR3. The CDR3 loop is CASSLDWGPGTEAFF. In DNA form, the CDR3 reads TGTGCCAGCAGCTTAGATTGGGGGCCGGGCACTGAAGCTTTCTTT.

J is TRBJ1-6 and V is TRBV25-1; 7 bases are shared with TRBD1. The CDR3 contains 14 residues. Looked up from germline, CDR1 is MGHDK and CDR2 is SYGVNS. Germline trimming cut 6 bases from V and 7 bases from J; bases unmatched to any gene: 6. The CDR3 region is CASRQQGRNSPLHF. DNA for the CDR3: TGTGCCAGCAGACAACAGGGGAGGAATTCACCCCTCCACTTT.

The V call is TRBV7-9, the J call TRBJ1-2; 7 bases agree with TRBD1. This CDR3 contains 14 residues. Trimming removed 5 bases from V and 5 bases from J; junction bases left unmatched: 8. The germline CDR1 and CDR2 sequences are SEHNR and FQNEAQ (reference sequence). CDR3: CASSPGQASYGYTF. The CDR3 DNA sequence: TGTGCCAGCAGCCCAGGACAGGCGTCTTATGGCTACACCTTC.

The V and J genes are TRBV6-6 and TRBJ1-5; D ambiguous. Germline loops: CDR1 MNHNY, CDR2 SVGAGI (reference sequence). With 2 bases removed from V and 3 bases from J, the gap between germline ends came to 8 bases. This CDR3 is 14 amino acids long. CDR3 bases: TGTGCCAGCAGTTACGAGGCAACCAATCAGCCCCAGCATTTT. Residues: CASSYEATNQPQHF.

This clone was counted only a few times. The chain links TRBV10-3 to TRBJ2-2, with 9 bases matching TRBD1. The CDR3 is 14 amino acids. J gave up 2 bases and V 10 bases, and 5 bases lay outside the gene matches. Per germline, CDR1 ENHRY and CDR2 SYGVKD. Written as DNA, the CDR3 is TGTGCCAGTCCGGGACAGGGAAACACCGGGGAGCTGTTTTTT. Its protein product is CASPGQGNTGELFF.